Below are 7 T cell receptor beta chains sequenced from a single sample in a study of cytomegalovirus exposure and HLA in healthy donors. Use of 60 Vbeta and 13 Jbeta primers characterized the PCR. Sequencing used immunoSEQ multiplex PCR; TCRdb keeps in-frame clones, though not all of them. The sample lists 140,000 to 150,000 clones; around 80% were seen once. The sequencing sample was made of PBMCs. The receptors shown here come from a female donor in good health and CMV-seronegative.

CDR3 amino acids: CASSKTSRASCSYEQYF. CDR3 bases: TGTGCCAGCAGCAAAACCTCCCGAGCCTCCTGCTCCTACGAGCAGTACTTC. The chain recombines TRBV21-1 with TRBJ2-7; the D call in the table, TRBD2, was not verified against the DNA. TRBV21-1 is an annotated pseudogene. This CDR3 spans 17 amino acids.

On this clone itself: In the same sample, other DNA sequences code for this CDR3. The chain has TRBV28 and TRBJ1-1; possible D gene TRBD1, 5 bases. The V gene lost 5 bases and the J gene lost 4 bases, with 8 bases spanning the gap. Germline V CDR1 and CDR2: MDHEN, SYDVKM. This CDR3 contains 12 residues. This chain's CDR3 is CASSRGGTEAFF. CDR3 DNA sequence: TGTGCCAGCAGTAGGGGAGGCACTGAAGCTTTCTTT.

This sequence joins TRBV9 and TRBJ2-1; TRBD1 is a possible D gene (6 bases). Germline V gene sequence: CDR1 SGDLS, CDR2 YYNGEE. The V gene lost 0 bases and the J gene lost 9 bases, with 13 bases spanning the gap. This CDR3 region has 14 residues. The CDR3 nucleotides read TGTGCCAGCAGCGTAGCCGGGACATTCACTGAGCAGTTCTTC. Protein sequence: CASSVAGTFTEQFF.

The chain combines TRBV7-9 with TRBJ1-1; D is ambiguous. The CDR3 spans 14 residues. In germline, CDR1 is SEHNR, CDR2 FQNEAQ (reference sequence). V was pared by 2 bases and J by 1 base, with 8 bases between. The CDR3 coding sequence is TGTGCCAGCAGCTTACAACAGACGAACACTGAAGCTTTCTTT. It codes for CASSLQQTNTEAFF.

The chain recombines TRBV2 with TRBJ2-3; 7 bases are shared with TRBD2. Per germline, CDR1 SNHLY and CDR2 FYNNEI. This CDR3 spans 13 amino acids. The junction had 4 bases not matched to a gene; V was cut back by 4 bases and J by 6 bases. This CDR3 reads CASSGLSGDTQYF. In DNA form, the CDR3 reads TGTGCCAGCAGTGGTCTTAGCGGGGATACGCAGTATTTT.

This clone was observed once. V is TRBV2 and J is TRBJ2-5, with 7 nucleotides matching TRBD2. TRBJ2-7 explains the end of the DNA better; the J call may be wrong. Germline V gene data show CDR1 as SNHLY and CDR2 as FYNNEI. The CDR3 covers 14 residues. The CDR3 loop is CASGLGGGRYEQYF. The CDR3 DNA follows: TGTGCCAGCGGCCTTGGGGGGGGTCGATACGAGCAGTACTTC.

V and J are TRBV29-1 and TRBJ2-1; D is unresolved. CDR1 and CDR2 from the germline V gene are SQVTM and ANQGSEA. The CDR3 sequence is 9 residues long. The V end was cut by 6 bases, the J end by 8 bases, with 5 bases between. CDR3 nucleotides: TGCAGCGTCTCCGATGAGCAGTTCTTC. Protein sequence: CSVSDEQFF.